This entry lists 3 T cell receptor beta chains sequenced from one sample in a study of T-cell reconstitution after alpha-beta-depleted transplantation in children. A library of TCRbeta sequences, prepared with unique molecular identifiers, was generated. TCRdb passed the PCR reads through MiXCR, listing each CDR3 protein once. The sample yields about 600,000 distinct CDR3 sequences, roughly 10% seen once. Source: PBMCs from the stem cell graft donor, taken from the stem cell graft. These receptors were collected from a human donor who donated a stem cell graft to a child with acute myeloid leukemia.

The table lists this clonotype with many counts. The V gene is TRBV20-1, the J gene TRBJ2-1, with TRBD2 identical over 7 bases. CDR1 is DFQATT and CDR2 is SNEGSKA in the germline V gene (reference sequence). The V gene end was trimmed by 4 bases and the J gene end by 3 bases; junction bases not matched to a gene: 9. This CDR3 has 15 residues. The CDR3 sequence: CSATGGLVNYNEQFF. The CDR3 DNA is TGCAGTGCTACAGGCGGACTAGTAAACTACAATGAGCAGTTCTTC.

This clonotype has just a few counts. J is TRBJ2-6 and V is TRBV6-1, with TRBD1 identical over 7 bases. The CDR3 extends over 19 amino acids. Germline values: CDR1 MNHNS, CDR2 SASEGT. V gave up 4 bases and J gave up 0 bases; unmatched junction bases: 12. CDR3 in DNA: TGTGCCAGCAGTGTAAAGCCGGGACAGCCTCTCTCTGGGGCCAACGTCCTGACTTTC. It yields the protein CASSVKPGQPLSGANVLTF.

This clonotype appeared many times. This rearrangement joins TRBV15 to TRBJ1-3; D ambiguous. Germline values: CDR1 LNHNV, CDR2 YYDKDF (reference sequence). V was clipped by 0 bases and J by 0 bases, with 9 bases between them. The CDR3 contains 16 residues. CDR3 residues: CATSRDRRSSGNTIYF. In DNA, the CDR3 is TGTGCCACCAGCAGAGATAGGAGAAGCTCTGGAAACACCATATATTTT.